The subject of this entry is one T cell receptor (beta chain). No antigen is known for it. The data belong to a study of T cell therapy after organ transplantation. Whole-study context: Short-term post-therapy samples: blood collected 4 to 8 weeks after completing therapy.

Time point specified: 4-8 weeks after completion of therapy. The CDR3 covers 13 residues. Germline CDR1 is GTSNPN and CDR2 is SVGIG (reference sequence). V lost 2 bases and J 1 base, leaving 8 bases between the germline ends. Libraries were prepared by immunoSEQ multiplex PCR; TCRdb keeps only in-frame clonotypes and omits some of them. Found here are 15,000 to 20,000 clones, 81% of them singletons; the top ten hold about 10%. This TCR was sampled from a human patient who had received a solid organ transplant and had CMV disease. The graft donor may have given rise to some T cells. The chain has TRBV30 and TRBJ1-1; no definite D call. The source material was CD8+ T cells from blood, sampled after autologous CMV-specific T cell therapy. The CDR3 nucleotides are TGTGCCTGGAGTAACAGTGGGAACACTGAAGCTTTCTTT. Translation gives CAWSNSGNTEAFF.